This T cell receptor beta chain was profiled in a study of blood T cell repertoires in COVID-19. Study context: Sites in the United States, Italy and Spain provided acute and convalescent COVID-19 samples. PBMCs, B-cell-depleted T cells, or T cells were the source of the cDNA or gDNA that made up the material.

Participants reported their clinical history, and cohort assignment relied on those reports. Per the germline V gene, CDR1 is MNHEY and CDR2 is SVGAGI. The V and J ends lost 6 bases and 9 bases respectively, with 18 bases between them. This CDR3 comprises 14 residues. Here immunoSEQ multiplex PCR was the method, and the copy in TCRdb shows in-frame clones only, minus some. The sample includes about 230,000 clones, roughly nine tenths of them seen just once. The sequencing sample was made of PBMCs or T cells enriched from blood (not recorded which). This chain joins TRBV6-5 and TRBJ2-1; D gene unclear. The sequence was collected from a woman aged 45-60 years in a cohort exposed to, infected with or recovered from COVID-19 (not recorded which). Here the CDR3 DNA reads TGTGCCAGCAGCCAGACTCGAGGTATGGGTGAGCAGTTCTTC. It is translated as CASSQTRGMGEQFF.